Given below is one TCR beta chain in context. Its matching antigen is unknown. The germline V gene encodes CDR1 MDHEN and CDR2 SYDVKM. J lost 5 bases, V lost 8 bases, and 8 bases had no gene match. The CDR3 spans 14 residues. The entry originates in a study of cytomegalovirus exposure and HLA in healthy donors. Researchers ran the PCR with 60 Vbeta and 13 Jbeta primers. Produced via immunoSEQ multiplex PCR; TCRdb's table is partial and in-frame only. The sample has roughly 120,000 clones. This cohort consisted of healthy bone marrow donors. Study findings and constraints: Reports indicate that TCR beta sequences accurately predicted the HLA-A and HLA-B alleles of most subjects. Upon later analysis, HLA-associated TCR beta chains proved more clonally expanded than other, equally common chains. Reports showed the classifier diagnosing cytomegalovirus status with high specificity and sensitivity.

Source material: PBMCs. This clonotype was sampled from a man between 40 and 49 years old in good health and CMV-seronegative. V gene TRBV28 combines with J gene TRBJ1-5, with 8 bases matching TRBD1. CDR3 sequence reads: CASLDREIYQPQHF. As DNA, the CDR3 is TGTGCCAGCCTGGACAGGGAAATTTATCAGCCCCAGCATTTT. Full variable domain (remainder filled in from reference TRBV28 and TRBJ1-5): DVKVTQSSRYLVKRTGEKVFLECVQDMDHENMFWYRQDPGLGLRLIYFSYDVKMKEKGDIPEGYSVSREKKERFSLILESASTNQTSMYLCASLDREIYQPQHFGDGTRLSIL.